These 6 T cell receptor beta chains came from one sample sequenced in a study of naive and memory T cell subsets. Two oligonucleotides, mixed equimolar, formed the beta constant-region primer covering TRBC1 and TRBC2. TCRdb called the UMI-ligation and nested PCR reads again in MiXCR, with one record for every CDR3 protein. Of approximately 85,000 distinct CDR3 sequences in the sample, about 7% were seen once. Input material: central memory CD4+ T cells from blood. These receptors were collected from a human donor in good health.

Many counts were recorded for this clonotype. The CDR3 reads CASSRRQGLDYGYTF. CDR3 DNA sequence: TGTGCCAGCTCACGGCGACAGGGGTTAGACTATGGCTACACCTTC. This chain joins TRBV18 and TRBJ1-2, with TRBD1 identical over 8 bases. The CDR3 consists of 15 residues. Per germline, CDR1 KGHSH and CDR2 LQKENI. J was trimmed by 3 bases and V by 4 bases; bases with no gene match: 7.

This clonotype was picked up a small number of times. J is TRBJ2-7 and V is TRBV19; tentatively, D is TRBD1 (7 bases). The V gene lost 8 bases and the J gene lost 7 bases, with 21 bases spanning the gap. This CDR3 has 14 amino acids. The germline V gene encodes CDR1 LNHDA and CDR2 SQIVND (reference sequence). In DNA, the CDR3 is TGTGCCAGTCGGTCGATCGGGGGACAGCCGGAGCAGTACTTC. This gives the protein CASRSIGGQPEQYF.

Worth noting for this clonotype: An end of the junction differs from the germline gene, which may be a read error. The CDR3 loop reads CATSRDRGNSHF. DNA of the CDR3: TGTGCCACCAGCAGAGATCGCGGAAATTCGCACTTC. The chain couples TRBV15 to TRBJ2-4; D not certain. The CDR3 spans 12 residues. Germline CDR1 is LNHNV and CDR2 is YYDKDF (reference sequence).

This rearrangement joins TRBV6-1 to TRBJ2-5; D perhaps matches TRBD1 (5 bases). The CDR3 has 15 amino acids. Per germline, CDR1 MNHNS and CDR2 SASEGT. V was trimmed by 1 base and J by 5 bases, leaving 14 bases between them. For the CDR3, the DNA is TGTGCCAGCAGTGAAGTATCAGGGATGCGGGAGACCCAGTACTTC. Translation gives CASSEVSGMRETQYF.

V and J are TRBV5-4 and TRBJ1-1; D is undetermined. Trimming pared 2 bases from V and 4 bases from J, leaving 9 bases between. Germline values: CDR1 SGHNT, CDR2 YYREEE (reference sequence). The CDR3 runs 13 residues. This CDR3 is CASSLGYTTEAFF. The CDR3 DNA reads as TGTGCCAGCAGCTTAGGATATACCACTGAAGCTTTCTTT.

Ten or more counts support this clonotype. This chain connects TRBV3-1 to TRBJ2-3, with 11 bases identical to TRBD2. Per germline, CDR1 LGHDT and CDR2 YNNKEL (reference sequence). V shed 1 base and J 2 bases; nucleotides not matched to a gene: 5. This CDR3 spans 17 amino acids. The CDR3 nucleotides read TGTGCCAGCAGCCAAGGCTTAGCGGGGGGGCTCACAGATACGCAGTATTTT. It codes for CASSQGLAGGLTDTQYF.